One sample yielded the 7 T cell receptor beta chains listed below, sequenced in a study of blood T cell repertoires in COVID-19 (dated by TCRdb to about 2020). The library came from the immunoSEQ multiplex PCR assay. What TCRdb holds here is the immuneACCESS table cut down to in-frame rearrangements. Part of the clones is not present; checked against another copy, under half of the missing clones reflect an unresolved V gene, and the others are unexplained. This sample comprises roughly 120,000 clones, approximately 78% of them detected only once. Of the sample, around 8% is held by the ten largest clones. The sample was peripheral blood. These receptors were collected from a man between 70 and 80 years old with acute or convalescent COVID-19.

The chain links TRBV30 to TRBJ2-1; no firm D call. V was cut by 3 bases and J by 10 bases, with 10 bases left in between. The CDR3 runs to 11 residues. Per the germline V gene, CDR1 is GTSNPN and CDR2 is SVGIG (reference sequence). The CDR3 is CAWSLPLEQFF. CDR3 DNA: TGTGCCTGGAGCTTGCCTCTAGAGCAGTTCTTC.

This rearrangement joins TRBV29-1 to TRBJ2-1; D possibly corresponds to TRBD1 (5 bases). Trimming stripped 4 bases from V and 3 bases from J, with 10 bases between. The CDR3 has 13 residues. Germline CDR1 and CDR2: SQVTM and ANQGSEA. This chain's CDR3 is CSVVRDSYNEQFF. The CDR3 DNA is TGCAGCGTTGTCCGAGACAGCTACAATGAGCAGTTCTTC.

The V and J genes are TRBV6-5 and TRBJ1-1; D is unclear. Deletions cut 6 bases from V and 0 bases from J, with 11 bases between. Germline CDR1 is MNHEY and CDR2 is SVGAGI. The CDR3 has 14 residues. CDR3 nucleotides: TGTGCCAGCAGACGAACAAGTATGAACACTGAAGCTTTCTTT. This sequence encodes CASRRTSMNTEAFF.

The CDR3 DNA reads as TGTGCCAGCAGGAGAGCCGCGACTAGCGGGAGTAATGAGCAGTTCTTC. Translated, it gives CASRRAATSGSNEQFF. This chain links TRBV6-4 with TRBJ2-1, with 12 bases aligning to TRBD2. V shed 6 bases, J shed 7 bases, and the junction held 10 bases outside the gene matches. Germline V gives CDR1 MRHNA, CDR2 SNTAGT. The CDR3 loop spans 16 amino acids.

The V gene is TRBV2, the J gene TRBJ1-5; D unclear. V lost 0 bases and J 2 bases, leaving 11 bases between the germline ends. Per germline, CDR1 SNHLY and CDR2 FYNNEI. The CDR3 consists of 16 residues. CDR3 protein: CASSEAAGRGNQPQHF. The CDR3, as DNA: TGTGCCAGCAGTGAAGCTGCGGGTAGGGGCAATCAGCCCCAGCATTTT.

The CDR3 reads CASSPGQNQPQHF. In DNA, the CDR3 is TGTGCCAGCAGCCCGGGACAGAATCAGCCCCAGCATTTT. The chain uses TRBV5-4 and TRBJ1-5, with 7 bases lining up with TRBD1. V was pared by 4 bases and J by 4 bases, with 2 bases of the junction left unmatched. CDR1 is SGHNT, CDR2 YYREEE, per germline (reference sequence). The CDR3 spans 13 residues.

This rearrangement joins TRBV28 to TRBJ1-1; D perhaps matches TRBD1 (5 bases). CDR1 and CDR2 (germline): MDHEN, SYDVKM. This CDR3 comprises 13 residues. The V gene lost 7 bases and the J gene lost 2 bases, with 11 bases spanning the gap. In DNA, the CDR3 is TGTGCCAGCAAACGAAGGGGTAACACTGAAGCTTTCTTT. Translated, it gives CASKRRGNTEAFF.